These 13 T cell receptor beta chains came from one sample sequenced in a study of vaccination and CD4 T cells after COVID-19. The treatment denotes: roughly 10-day PBMC culture with coronavirus spike peptide pools or control peptides (ViraFEST assay). These receptors have no identified antigens. Cultured CD4+ T cells had their DNA profiled by the Oncomine TCR Beta short-read assay. TCRdb processed the PCR reads anew with MiXCR; each CDR3 protein has one entry. The sample yields about 10,000 distinct CDR3 sequences, over 25% seen once. Sequencing was performed on CD4+ T cells from blood, cultured in vitro, taken after SARS-CoV-2 vaccination. Receptors originate from a human donor who had recovered from COVID-19.

Relative to its sample, this clonotype is medium-sized. The chain couples TRBV20-1 to TRBJ2-6; 12 bases agree with TRBD2. The ends lost 3 bases at V and 2 bases at J; junction bases unmatched: 8. The CDR3 runs 18 residues. Germline CDR1 is DFQATT and CDR2 is SNEGSKA (reference sequence). This CDR3 reads CSASLLAGGWAGANVLTF. Written as DNA, the CDR3 is TGCAGTGCTAGCCTACTAGCGGGGGGTTGGGCTGGGGCCAACGTCCTGACTTTC.

This clonotype was seen more than once but under ten times. The V gene is TRBV7-2, the J gene TRBJ2-2, with D possibly called TRBD1 or TRBD2 (6 bases each). V lost 5 bases and J 1 base, leaving 11 bases between the germline ends. There are 15 residues in the CDR3. Germline V gene lookup returns CDR1 SGHTA and CDR2 FQGNSA. The CDR3 protein is CASSLGGRNTGELFF. DNA for the CDR3: TGTGCCAGCAGCCTGGGGGGCCGGAACACCGGGGAGCTGTTTTTT.

The J gene is TRBJ2-1, the V gene TRBV19; maybe TRBD1 (6 bases). Trimming took off 3 bases at V and 0 bases at J, with 9 bases between the two ends. The CDR3 extends over 15 amino acids. CDR1 LNHDA and CDR2 SQIVND come from the germline V gene (reference sequence). In DNA form, the CDR3 reads TGTGCCAGTAGTATTCAGGGGAGCTCCTACAATGAGCAGTTCTTC. Protein sequence: CASSIQGSSYNEQFF.

V usage is TRBV6-2 or TRBV6-3 and J usage is TRBJ1-3; 7 nucleotides match TRBD1. J gave up 0 bases and V 4 bases, and 6 bases lay outside the gene matches. The CDR3 runs to 16 residues. Germline loops: CDR1 MNHEY, CDR2 SVGEGT. The CDR3 DNA is TGTGCCAGCAGTTGGAAGGGGGCTCTCTCTGGAAACACCATATATTTT. As protein: CASSWKGALSGNTIYF.

The chain joins TRBV28 to TRBJ1-1; D unresolved. Looked up from germline, CDR1 is MDHEN and CDR2 is SYDVKM. The V and J ends lost 6 bases and 2 bases respectively, with 13 bases between them. This CDR3 has 14 residues. This CDR3 reads CASSPPTKNTEAFF. CDR3 bases: TGTGCCAGCAGCCCCCCCACGAAAAACACTGAAGCTTTCTTT.

This clonotype showed up just a few times. The chain recombines TRBV19 with TRBJ2-3; TRBD1 matches 12 bases. The V segment lost 4 bases and the J segment 5 bases; nucleotides outside the gene matches: 10. Germline V gene sequence: CDR1 LNHDA, CDR2 SQIVND (reference sequence). There are 17 residues in the CDR3. CDR3 sequence reads: CASSRLRDRGLGDTQYF. CDR3 coding DNA: TGTGCCAGTAGTAGACTCCGGGACAGGGGGCTGGGAGATACGCAGTATTTT. Drawing the rest from reference TRBV19 and TRBJ2-3, the complete variable domain is DGGITQSPKYLFRKEGQNVTLSCEQNLNHDAMYWYRQDPGQGLRLIYYSQIVNDFQKGDIAEGYSVSREKKESFPLTVTSAQKNPTAFYLCASSRLRDRGLGDTQYFGPGTRLTVL.

This clonotype showed up just a few times. The rearrangement joins TRBV6-1 to TRBJ2-7, with D maybe TRBD1 (5 bases). Between the trimmed V and J ends, which lost 1 base and 1 base, there was a span of 11 bases. Germline CDR1 and CDR2: MNHNS and SASEGT. The CDR3 is made up of 15 amino acids. The CDR3 DNA reads as TGTGCCAGCAGTGAAGGTTGGCAGGGTTCCTACGAGCAGTACTTC. Protein: CASSEGWQGSYEQYF.

This clonotype appeared a few times. V gene TRBV20-1 combines with J gene TRBJ2-1; 8 bases line up with TRBD2. Germline V gene sequence: CDR1 DFQATT, CDR2 SNEGSKA (reference sequence). V shed 1 base and J 4 bases; nucleotides not matched to a gene: 6. The CDR3 runs to 15 residues. CDR3 nucleotide sequence: TGCAGTGCTAGAGCACGGGAGGGGGGTTACAATGAGCAGTTCTTC. Protein product: CSARAREGGYNEQFF.

The V call is TRBV7-3, the J call TRBJ2-5; 10 nucleotides align to TRBD1. The V segment lost 4 bases and the J segment 5 bases; nucleotides outside the gene matches: 13. Germline CDR1 reads SGHTA; CDR2 reads FQGTGA. The CDR3 has 17 residues. The CDR3 here is CASSSGQGFYGSETQYF. The DNA for the CDR3 is TGTGCCAGCAGCTCGGGACAGGGGTTTTACGGTAGCGAGACCCAGTACTTC.

The chain carries TRBV28 and TRBJ2-7; tentatively, D is TRBD2 (6 bases). With 5 bases removed from V and 0 bases from J, the gap between germline ends came to 14 bases. The germline CDR1 and CDR2 sequences are MDHEN and SYDVKM. The CDR3 has 15 amino acids. The CDR3 sequence: CASSPPDYFSYEQYF. Written as DNA, the CDR3 is TGTGCCAGCAGTCCCCCGGACTACTTCTCCTACGAGCAGTACTTC.

The chain recombines TRBV21-1 with TRBJ2-1; the D segment call TRBD1 is taken from the table without a DNA check. TRBV21-1 is marked as a pseudogene. The length of the CDR3 is 16 residues. The CDR3 nucleotides read TGTGCCAGCAGCTCGCGGACAGGGAACTCCTACAATGAGCAGTTCTTC. As protein: CASSSRTGNSYNEQFF.

The rearrangement uses TRBV20-1 and TRBJ2-1; tentative D call: TRBD2 (6 bases). Germline values: CDR1 DFQATT, CDR2 SNEGSKA (reference sequence). The CDR3 totals 13 residues. The ends were cut back, 5 bases at V and 8 bases at J, with 16 bases in the middle. CDR3 amino acids: CSALRGGGDEQFF. Written as DNA, the CDR3 is TGCAGTGCTTTACGGGGAGGAGGCGATGAGCAGTTCTTC.

CDR3 region: CASSYMTGAYEQYF. As DNA, the CDR3 is TGTGCCAGCAGTTACATGACAGGAGCCTACGAGCAGTACTTC. The chain recombines TRBV6-2 or TRBV6-3 with TRBJ2-7, with D perhaps matching TRBD1 (6 bases). Trimming stripped 2 bases from V and 2 bases from J, with 10 bases between. The CDR3 runs 14 residues. CDR1 and CDR2 (germline): MNHEY, SVGEGT.